A selection of T cell receptor beta chains follows, all from one sample in a study of T cells in Graves' hyperthyroidism and ophthalmopathy. TCRdb re-called the multiplex PCR reads with MiXCR, one entry per CDR3 protein. The profile covers roughly 720,000 distinct CDR3 sequences, with roughly 17% appearing a single time and about 14% taken by the ten largest. Sequenced sample: blood. The receptors originated from a man aged 45-65 years with Graves' hyperthyroidism. CDR3s include the opening cysteine and the closing phenylalanine or tryptophan. The D gene is left open where the match is weak. Size is stated for part of the rows, as once, few or many counts, or as a class when the clone is expanded.

>TRBJ1-2|NA|TRBV20-1|many
CSAVEYGYTF
TGCAGTGCGGTAGAATACGGCTACACCTTC
>TRBJ2-3|TRBD1|TRBV12-3/TRBV12-4|once
CASSPATGTLTDTQYF
TGTGCCAGCAGCCCCGCGACAGGGACCCTCACAGATACGCAGTATTTT
>TRBJ2-1|TRBD2|TRBV7-4|few
CANKKRDHEQFF
TGTGCCAACAAGAAGCGGGACCATGAGCAGTTCTTC
>TRBJ2-3|TRBD1|TRBV10-3|NA
CAIGDRGPVNTDTQYF
TGTGCCATCGGTGACAGGGGGCCGGTAAACACAGATACGCAGTATTTT
>TRBJ2-5|NA|TRBV24-1|few
CATSDPWGRGETQYF
TGTGCCACCAGTGATCCCTGGGGTCGGGGAGAGACCCAGTACTTC
>TRBJ2-5|NA|TRBV6-2/TRBV6-3|many
CASTSGRETQYF
TGTGCCAGCACGTCAGGAAGAGAGACCCAGTACTTC
>TRBJ1-1|NA|TRBV28|many
CASFIGGARNTEAFF
TGTGCCAGCTTCATTGGGGGGGCACGGAACACTGAAGCTTTCTTT
>TRBJ1-5|TRBD1|TRBV12-3/TRBV12-4|NA
CASRIRQGYQPQHF
TGTGCCAGCAGAATCAGACAGGGTTATCAGCCCCAGCATTTT
>TRBJ1-1|NA|TRBV3-1|many
CASSQDTARLNTEAFF
TGTGCCAGCAGCCAAGATACAGCTAGATTAAACACTGAAGCTTTCTTT
>TRBJ1-4|NA|TRBV6-1|NA
CASSPLNMGPYEKLFF
TGTGCCAGCAGCCCACTAAATATGGGTCCGTATGAAAAACTGTTTTTT
>TRBJ2-5|NA|TRBV4-1|NA
CASSQGGSEQETQYF
TGCGCCAGCAGCCAAGGTGGAAGCGAACAAGAGACCCAGTACTTC
>TRBJ2-3|NA|TRBV27|many
CASSSIHGLSSTDTQYF
TGTGCCAGCAGTTCCATTCACGGACTTTCTAGCACAGATACGCAGTATTTT
>TRBJ2-1|TRBD2|TRBV14|many
CASSQDQPRTSGSYNEQFF
TGTGCCAGCAGCCAAGACCAACCCCGGACTAGCGGCTCCTACAATGAGCAGTTCTTC
>TRBJ2-3|TRBD2|TRBV6-2/TRBV6-3|NA
CASSYPTSGPDTQYF
TGTGCCAGCAGTTACCCAACTAGCGGACCAGATACGCAGTATTTT
>TRBJ1-1|TRBD1|TRBV5-1|NA
CASSLDSDRGNTEAFF
TGCGCCAGCAGCTTGGATTCGGACAGGGGGAACACTGAAGCTTTCTTT
>TRBJ2-7|TRBD1|TRBV7-9|few
CASRKQGPRSEQYF
TGTGCCAGCAGAAAACAGGGGCCAAGGTCGGAGCAGTACTTC
>TRBJ2-7|TRBD2|TRBV27|many
CASSMTSGTYEQYF
TGTGCCAGCAGTATGACTAGCGGTACCTACGAGCAGTACTTC
>TRBJ1-1|NA|TRBV2|NA
CASARGANTEAFF
TGTGCCAGTGCCAGGGGAGCGAACACTGAAGCTTTCTTT
>TRBJ2-7|TRBD1|TRBV7-2|many
CASSSWTGANEQYF
TGTGCCAGCAGCTCTTGGACAGGGGCCAACGAGCAGTACTTC
>TRBJ2-7|TRBD1|TRBV7-9|NA
CASSYRDRAGEQYF
TGTGCCAGCAGCTACCGGGACAGGGCGGGCGAGCAGTACTTC
>TRBJ2-5|TRBD1|TRBV24-1|many
CATSDLDRGIETQYF
TGTGCCACCAGTGATTTAGACAGGGGGATAGAGACCCAGTACTTC
>TRBJ1-5|NA|TRBV30|NA
CAWSVGRAGSNQPQHF
TGTGCCTGGAGTGTAGGCAGGGCTGGGAGCAATCAGCCCCAGCATTTT
>TRBJ2-2|TRBD1|TRBV10-3|many
CAISETQGTGVTGELFF
TGTGCCATCAGTGAGACGCAAGGGACAGGGGTGACCGGGGAGCTGTTTTTT
>TRBJ2-2|TRBD2|TRBV20-1|many
CSARDPLAGRIPGELFF
TGCAGTGCTAGAGATCCCCTAGCGGGGAGGATCCCCGGGGAGCTGTTTTTT
>TRBJ2-4|TRBD2|TRBV2|many
CASSEIRLAGGAPQYF
TGTGCCAGCAGTGAGATACGGCTAGCGGGAGGTGCTCCTCAGTACTTC
>TRBJ1-1|TRBD1|TRBV12-3/TRBV12-4|many
CASSHEDRGDTEAFF
TGTGCCAGCAGTCACGAGGACAGGGGGGACACTGAAGCTTTCTTT
>TRBJ1-4|NA|TRBV7-2|NA
CASSQEGTREKLFF
TGCGCCAGCAGCCAAGAGGGGACTCGAGAAAAACTGTTTTTT
>TRBJ1-4|TRBD1|TRBV10-2|NA
CASSEPGQGDEKLFF
TGCGCCAGCAGTGAACCGGGACAGGGTGATGAAAAACTGTTTTTT